The 25 T cell receptor beta chains below were found in one sample sequenced in a study of T cells expressing NK-cell markers. TCRdb re-called the 5' RACE reads; every CDR3 protein appears as one record, without DNA. Here the sample table reports roughly 390,000 distinct CDR3 sequences. Sequences were obtained from blood T cells: a sorted CD56 or NKG2C T cell subset, CD4+ or CD8+ T cells, or bulk PBMC T cells (not recorded which). The receptors originated from a man between 18 and 69 years old in good health.

V gene TRBV6-1 combines with J gene TRBJ2-5; with no DNA, the TCRdb D assignment of TRBD2 cannot be verified. There are 16 residues in the CDR3. Germline loops: CDR1 MNHNS, CDR2 SASEGT. CDR3 protein: CASSMYILAGQETQYF.

The rearrangement joins TRBV7-2 to TRBJ2-2; checking the TCRdb D call of TRBD1 is not possible without DNA. The CDR3 is 16 residues long. The germline gives CDR1 SGHTA, CDR2 FQGNSA. The CDR3 reads CASSLGNAQGAGELFF. The full variable domain, in which reference TRBV7-2 and TRBJ2-2 provide the parts outside the CDR3, is GAGVSQSPSNKVTEKGKDVELRCDPISGHTALYWYRQSLGQGLEFLIYFQGNSAPDKSGLPSDRFSAERTGGSVSTLTIQRTQQEDSAVYLCASSLGNAQGAGELFFGEGSRLTVL.

The chain recombines TRBV20-1 with TRBJ1-1; the TCRdb call, TRBD1, lacks DNA for checking. CDR3 length: 16 residues. CDR1 is DFQATT, CDR2 SNEGSKA, per germline (reference sequence). The CDR3 protein is CSARTPRGGRNTEAFF.

The chain recombines TRBV19 with TRBJ1-5; the TRBD1 assignment by TCRdb is unverifiable without DNA. The CDR3 extends over 15 amino acids. From germline, CDR1 is LNHDA and CDR2 SQIVND (reference sequence). The CDR3 sequence is CASSRDRGYNQPQHF. Full variable domain (rest looked up from reference TRBV19 and TRBJ1-5): DGGITQSPKYLFRKEGQNVTLSCEQNLNHDAMYWYRQDPGQGLRLIYYSQIVNDFQKGDIAEGYSVSREKKESFPLTVTSAQKNPTAFYLCASSRDRGYNQPQHFGDGTRLSIL.

The V and J genes are TRBV7-6 and TRBJ2-3; TCRdb indicates TRBD2, and absent DNA this call remains unverified. The CDR3 is 18 residues long. Looked up from germline, CDR1 is SGHVS and CDR2 is FNYEAQ. The CDR3: CASSLDPSSGLSTDTQYF.

This chain uses TRBV6-5 with TRBJ1-6. Germline lookup yields CDR1 MNHEY and CDR2 SVGAGI. This CDR3 is built from 14 residues. The CDR3 reads CASSYSRAPSPLHF.

V gene TRBV12-3 or TRBV12-4 combines with J gene TRBJ2-7. This CDR3 region has 13 residues. This CDR3 reads CASSLARRDEQYF.

V usage is TRBV6-1 and J usage is TRBJ2-5; TCRdb's D gene call, TRBD2, goes unchecked for lack of DNA. CDR1 MNHNS and CDR2 SASEGT come from the germline V gene. CDR3 length equals 15 residues. CDR3 sequence: CASSPDGGAAETQYF.

The V and J genes are TRBV21-1 and TRBJ1-2. TRBV21-1 corresponds to a pseudogene. There are 14 residues in the CDR3. This CDR3 is CASSKKAADYGYTF.

CDR3 loop: CAWRQGGSKAQYF. The chain uses TRBV30 and TRBJ2-3; TCRdb outputs TRBD1, but without DNA this stays unchecked. CDR1 and CDR2 from the germline V gene are GTSNPN and SVGIG (reference sequence). The CDR3 is 13 amino acids.

The chain combines TRBV11-2 with TRBJ1-1. Germline V lookup: CDR1 SGHAT, CDR2 FQNNGV. This CDR3 contains 15 residues. CDR3 sequence reads: CASSLVGSLNTEAFF.

This chain joins TRBV18 and TRBJ1-5; the TRBD1 assignment by TCRdb is unverifiable without DNA. Germline CDR1 reads KGHSH; CDR2 reads LQKENI. CDR3 length: 16 amino acids. The CDR3 spells CASSPGTDNSNQPQHF.

The V call is TRBV12-3 or TRBV12-4, the J call TRBJ2-7; there is no DNA to check the TCRdb D call of TRBD1. This CDR3 spans 12 amino acids. CDR3 in amino acids: CASSFRVTEQYF.

V usage is TRBV6-5 and J usage is TRBJ2-7. This CDR3 comprises 11 residues. CDR1 and CDR2 from the germline V gene are MNHEY and SVGAGI. CDR3 sequence: CASIHLDEQYF.

The rearrangement links TRBV6-1 to TRBJ1-2; with no DNA, the TCRdb D assignment of TRBD1 cannot be verified. This CDR3 region has 15 residues. Germline V gene lookup returns CDR1 MNHNS and CDR2 SASEGT. The CDR3 region is CASTIRRGPNYGYTF.

The chain recombines TRBV19 with TRBJ2-3; there is no DNA to check the TCRdb D call of TRBD2. CDR1 is LNHDA and CDR2 is SQIVND in the germline V gene (reference sequence). This CDR3 spans 16 amino acids. CDR3 in amino acids: CASSFPASGATDTQYF.

The chain joins TRBV9 to TRBJ1-1; with no DNA, the TCRdb D assignment of TRBD1 cannot be verified. The CDR3 has 13 residues. The germline CDR1 and CDR2 sequences are SGDLS and YYNGEE. The CDR3: CASSDRVGTEAFF.

This chain uses TRBV20-1 with TRBJ2-5; TCRdb's assignment of TRBD1 cannot be checked, as there is no DNA. Germline V gene data show CDR1 as DFQATT and CDR2 as SNEGSKA (reference sequence). The CDR3 is 15 amino acids. The CDR3 spells CSATGTGVFQETQYF.

The chain employs TRBV5-6 and TRBJ1-1. This CDR3 region has 12 residues. Germline V gene data show CDR1 as SGHDT and CDR2 as YYEEEE. The CDR3 protein is CASSLGASRAFF.

The rearrangement links TRBV4-1 to TRBJ2-3. Germline CDR1 MGHRA, CDR2 YSYEKL. CDR3 size: 17 residues. Here the CDR3 reads CASSQRAQRFLKDTQYF.

The V and J genes are TRBV5-1 and TRBJ2-5; TCRdb picks TRBD2, but there is no DNA to check that call. The CDR3 spans 16 residues. CDR1 and CDR2 from the germline V gene are SGHRS and YFSETQ. The CDR3: CASNPRSGGNQETQYF.

The chain is built from TRBV28 and TRBJ2-7; no DNA is available, so the TRBD2 call from TCRdb remains unchecked. CDR1 MDHEN and CDR2 SYDVKM come from the germline V gene. This CDR3 has 16 amino acids. CDR3 sequence reads: CASKSRLAGFSYEQYF. The full variable domain, its missing parts supplied by reference TRBV28 and TRBJ2-7, is DVKVTQSSRYLVKRTGEKVFLECVQDMDHENMFWYRQDPGLGLRLIYFSYDVKMKEKGDIPEGYSVSREKKERFSLILESASTNQTSMYLCASKSRLAGFSYEQYFGPGTRLTVT.

This chain joins TRBV2 and TRBJ1-1. The CDR3 length is 14 residues. CDR1 and CDR2 (germline): SNHLY, FYNNEI. The CDR3 is CASSALRTNTEAFF. The full variable domain, completed using reference TRBV2 and TRBJ1-1, is EPEVTQTPSHQVTQMGQEVILRCVPISNHLYFYWYRQILGQKVEFLVSFYNNEISEKSEIFDDQFSVERPDGSNFTLKIRSTKLEDSAMYFCASSALRTNTEAFFGQGTRLTVV.

The V call is TRBV7-9, the J call TRBJ1-4; TCRdb picks TRBD1, but there is no DNA to check that call. This CDR3 has 15 residues. Germline CDR1 and CDR2: SEHNR and FQNEAQ (reference sequence). The chain's CDR3 is CASSARQGVDEKLFF.

The rearrangement uses TRBV10-3 and TRBJ2-3; the D call from TCRdb, TRBD1, cannot be confirmed without DNA. CDR1 and CDR2 from the germline V gene are ENHRY and SYGVKD. This CDR3 has 14 residues. Here the CDR3 reads CAIRGDRVPDTQYF.